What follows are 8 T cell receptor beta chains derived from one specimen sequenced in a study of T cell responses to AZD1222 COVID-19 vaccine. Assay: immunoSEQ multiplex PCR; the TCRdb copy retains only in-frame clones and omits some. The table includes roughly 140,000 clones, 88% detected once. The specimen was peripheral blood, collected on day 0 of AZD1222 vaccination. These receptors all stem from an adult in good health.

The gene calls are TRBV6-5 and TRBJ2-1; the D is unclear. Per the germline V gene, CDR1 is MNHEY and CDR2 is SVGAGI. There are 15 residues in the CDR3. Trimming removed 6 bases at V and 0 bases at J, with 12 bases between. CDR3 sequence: CASRQDGYSYNEQFF. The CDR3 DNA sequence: TGTGCCAGCAGGCAAGACGGGTACTCCTACAATGAGCAGTTCTTC.

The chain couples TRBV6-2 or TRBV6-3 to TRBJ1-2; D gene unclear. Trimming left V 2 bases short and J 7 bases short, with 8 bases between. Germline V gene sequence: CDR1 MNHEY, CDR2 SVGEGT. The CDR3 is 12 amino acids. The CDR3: CASSYELRGYTF. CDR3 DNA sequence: TGTGCCAGCAGTTACGAACTACGTGGCTACACCTTC.

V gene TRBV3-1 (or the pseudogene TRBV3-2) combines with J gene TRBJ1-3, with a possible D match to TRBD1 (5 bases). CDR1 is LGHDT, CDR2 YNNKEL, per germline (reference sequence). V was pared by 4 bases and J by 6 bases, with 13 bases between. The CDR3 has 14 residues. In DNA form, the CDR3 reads TGTGCCAGCAGCCTCACGACAGTTCCAAACACCATATATTTT. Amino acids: CASSLTTVPNTIYF.

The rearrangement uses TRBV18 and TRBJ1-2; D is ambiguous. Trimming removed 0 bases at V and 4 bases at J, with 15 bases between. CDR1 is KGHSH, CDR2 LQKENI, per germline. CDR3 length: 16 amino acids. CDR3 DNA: TGTGCCAGCTCACCACCCTCCCCCCGGGGAGGCTATGGCTACACCTTC. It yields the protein CASSPPSPRGGYGYTF.

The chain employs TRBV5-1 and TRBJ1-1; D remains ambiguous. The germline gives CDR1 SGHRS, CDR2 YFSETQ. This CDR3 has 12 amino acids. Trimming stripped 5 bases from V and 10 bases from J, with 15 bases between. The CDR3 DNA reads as TGCGCCAGCAGACGGAGCGAGGGAGCAGCTTTCTTT. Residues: CASRRSEGAAFF.

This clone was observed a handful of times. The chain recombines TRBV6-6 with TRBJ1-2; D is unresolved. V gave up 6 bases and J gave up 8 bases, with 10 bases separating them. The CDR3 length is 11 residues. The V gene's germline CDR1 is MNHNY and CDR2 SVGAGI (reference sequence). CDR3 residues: CASRPGSGYTF. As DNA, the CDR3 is TGTGCCAGCAGACCCGGGAGCGGCTACACCTTC.

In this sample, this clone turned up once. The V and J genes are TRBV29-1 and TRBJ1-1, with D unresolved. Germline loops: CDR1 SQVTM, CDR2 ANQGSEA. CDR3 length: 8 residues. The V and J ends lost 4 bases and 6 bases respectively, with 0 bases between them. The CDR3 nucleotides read TGCAGCGTTGCTGAAGCTTTCTTT. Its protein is CSVAEAFF.

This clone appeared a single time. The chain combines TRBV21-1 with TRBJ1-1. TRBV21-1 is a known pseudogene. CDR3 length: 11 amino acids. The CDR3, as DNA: TGTGCCAGCAGTGGGAACACTGAAGCTTTCTTT. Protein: CASSGNTEAFF.